This T cell receptor beta chain was sequenced for a study of beta chain features in type 1 diabetes. Study in general: The study examined 107,917,701 sorted cells across all samples. Notes on the study in general: Patients with type 1 diabetes showed fewer VDJ junction insertions and more deletions. Type 1 diabetes patients had moderately but significantly shorter TCRB CDR3s in all four CD4+ subsets.

CD45RO/CCR7/CD25/CD127/CD95/CD27 separated CD4+ naive, central memory, regulatory and stem cell-like memory cells by sorting. Germline-derived CDR1 and CDR2 are SGHAT and FQNNGV. The length of the CDR3 is 14 residues. V lost 5 bases to trimming and J lost 0 bases, with 8 bases between them. For this clone: The antigen is not known.

The authors reverse transcribed all of the isolated RNA, so sequencing captured expressed TCRB transcripts. Assay: immunoSEQ multiplex PCR; the TCRdb copy retains only in-frame clones and omits some. The table records some 410,000 clones, about an eighth of them present only once. The material sequenced was naive CD4+ T cells from blood. V gene TRBV11-2 combines with J gene TRBJ2-1, with D possibly being TRBD2 (5 bases). The sequence derives from a woman aged 18-29 years in good health. The CDR3 DNA is TGTGCCAGCAGCCGCAGCGGCTCCTACAATGAGCAGTTCTTC. Amino acid sequence: CASSRSGSYNEQFF.